These 4 T cell receptor beta chains came from one sample sequenced in a study of T cell responses to AZD1222 COVID-19 vaccine. The data were produced by immunoSEQ multiplex PCR, yet TCRdb's version contains in-frame clones alone and is incomplete. Of under 200,000 clones in the sample, more than 80% were seen once. Sequencing used peripheral blood, obtained 28 days after the second dose of the MenACWY control vaccine. These receptor sequences come from an adult who received the MenACWY meningococcal vaccine as a control.

The chain employs TRBV6-5 and TRBJ2-1; no firm D call. Trimming cost V 6 bases and J 8 bases, with 8 bases left between them. Germline V gene sequence: CDR1 MNHEY, CDR2 SVGAGI. The CDR3 loop spans 11 amino acids. CDR3 sequence (DNA): TGTGCCAGCAGCCGTCTAGATGAGCAGTTCTTC. This translates into CASSRLDEQFF.

This chain links TRBV28 with TRBJ1-1; no reliable D call. There are 11 residues in the CDR3. In germline, CDR1 is MDHEN, CDR2 SYDVKM. This CDR3 reads CAAVGFTEAFF. The CDR3 nucleotides read TGTGCAGCCGTAGGTTTCACTGAAGCTTTCTTT.

The chain recombines TRBV5-1 with TRBJ2-1; D might be TRBD1 (7 bases). CDR3 length: 15 amino acids. The V gene lost 4 bases and the J gene lost 2 bases, with 13 bases spanning the gap. Germline V gives CDR1 SGHRS, CDR2 YFSETQ. This chain's CDR3 is CASSTTGEAYNEQFF. CDR3 nucleotide sequence: TGCGCCAGCAGCACAACAGGGGAGGCCTACAATGAGCAGTTCTTC.

This chain uses TRBV28 with TRBJ1-1, with D perhaps matching TRBD1 (6 bases). V gave up 7 bases and J gave up 4 bases, with 25 bases separating them. This CDR3 contains 17 residues. Germline V gene lookup returns CDR1 MDHEN and CDR2 SYDVKM. The DNA of the CDR3 is TGTGCCAGCACCATATTGGGGGCAGGGAGGTACGGCACTGAAGCTTTCTTT. Translation gives CASTILGAGRYGTEAFF.